This T cell receptor (beta chain) was sequenced for a study of blood T cell repertoires in COVID-19. About the research overall: Spain, Italy and the United States supplied samples that represented acute and convalescent COVID-19.

Points on this clone: At one end, the junction sequence differs from germline, possibly due to a read error.

Some clones are missing from TCRdb's copy, which holds only in-frame ones; the method was immunoSEQ multiplex PCR. The table lists approximately 96,000 clones, roughly 80% of them singletons, with approximately 11% in the top ten. Germline CDR1 and CDR2: SEHNR and FQNEAQ (reference sequence). The CDR3 is 12 residues long. The V and J genes are TRBV7-9 and TRBJ1-2; D not resolved. The source material was peripheral blood. This receptor was obtained from a woman older than 75 with acute or convalescent COVID-19. CDR3 in DNA: TGTGCCAGCAGCGCCCGAAACTTTGGCTACACCTTC. Its protein is CASSARNFGYTF.